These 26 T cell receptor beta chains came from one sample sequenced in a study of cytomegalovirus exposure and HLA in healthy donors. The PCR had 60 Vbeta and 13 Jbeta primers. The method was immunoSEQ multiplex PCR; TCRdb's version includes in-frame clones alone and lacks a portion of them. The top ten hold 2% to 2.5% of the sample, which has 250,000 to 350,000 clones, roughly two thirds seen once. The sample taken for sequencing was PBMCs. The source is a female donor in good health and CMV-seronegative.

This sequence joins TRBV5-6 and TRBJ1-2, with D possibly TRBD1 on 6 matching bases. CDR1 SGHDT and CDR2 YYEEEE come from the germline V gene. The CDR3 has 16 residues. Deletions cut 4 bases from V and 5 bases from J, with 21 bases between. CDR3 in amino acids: CASSRQGPISLYGYTF. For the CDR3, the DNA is TGTGCCAGCAGCCGTCAGGGGCCCATCTCCCTTTATGGCTACACCTTC. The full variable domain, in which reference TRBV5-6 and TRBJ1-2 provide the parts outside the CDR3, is DAGVTQSPTHLIKTRGQQVTLRCSPKSGHDTVSWYQQALGQGPQFIFQYYEEEERQRGNFPDRFSGHQFPNYSSELNVNALLLGDSALYLCASSRQGPISLYGYTFGSGTRLTVV.

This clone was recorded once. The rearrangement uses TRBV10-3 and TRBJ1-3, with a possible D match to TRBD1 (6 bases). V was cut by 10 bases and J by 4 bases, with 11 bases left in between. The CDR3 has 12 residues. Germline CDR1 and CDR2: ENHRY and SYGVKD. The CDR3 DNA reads TGTGCCACAGGGGTTTCGGGAAACACCATATATTTT. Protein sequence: CATGVSGNTIYF.

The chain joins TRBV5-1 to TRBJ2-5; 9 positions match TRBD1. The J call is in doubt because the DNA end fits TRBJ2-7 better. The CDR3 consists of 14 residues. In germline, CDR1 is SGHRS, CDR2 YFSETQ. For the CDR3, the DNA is TGCGCCAGCAGCGACGGGACAGGGTCCTACGAGCAGTACTTC. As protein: CASSDGTGSYEQYF.

The CDR3 is CASIGRDFSYEQYF. In DNA form, the CDR3 reads TGTGCCAGCATCGGACGGGACTTCTCTTACGAGCAGTACTTC. The V gene is TRBV6-6, the J gene TRBJ2-5, with D possibly TRBD2 on 6 matching bases. The J call is uncertain, as TRBJ2-7 better fits the DNA end. The germline CDR1 and CDR2 sequences are MNHNY and SVGAGI (reference sequence). The CDR3 contains 14 residues.

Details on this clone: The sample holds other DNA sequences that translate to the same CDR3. For the CDR3, the DNA is TGTGCCAGCAGCCCTCTAGGAAACACCGGGGAGCTGTTTTTT. This sequence encodes CASSPLGNTGELFF. This chain uses TRBV7-8 with TRBJ2-2, with D unresolved. The CDR3 has 14 amino acids. V was shortened by 5 bases and J by 2 bases, with 9 bases between the two germline ends. Germline V gene lookup returns CDR1 SGHVS and CDR2 FQNEAQ.

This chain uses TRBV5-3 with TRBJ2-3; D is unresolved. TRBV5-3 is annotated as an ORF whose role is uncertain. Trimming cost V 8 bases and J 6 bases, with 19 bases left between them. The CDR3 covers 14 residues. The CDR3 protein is CASPGFISLDTQYF. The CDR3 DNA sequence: TGTGCCAGTCCCGGGTTTATAAGTTTGGATACGCAGTATTTT.

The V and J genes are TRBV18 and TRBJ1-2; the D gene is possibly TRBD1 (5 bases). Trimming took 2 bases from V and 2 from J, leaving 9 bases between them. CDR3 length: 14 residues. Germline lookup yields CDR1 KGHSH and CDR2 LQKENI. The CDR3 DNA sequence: TGTGCCAGCTCACCATCGGGGGGGAACTATGGCTACACCTTC. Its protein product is CASSPSGGNYGYTF.

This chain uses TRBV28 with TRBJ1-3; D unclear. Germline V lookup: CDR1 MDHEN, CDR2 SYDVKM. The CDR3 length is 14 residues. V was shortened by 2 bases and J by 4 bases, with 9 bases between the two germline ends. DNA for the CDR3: TGTGCCAGCAGTTTACGGGGAACGGGAAACACCATATATTTT. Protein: CASSLRGTGNTIYF. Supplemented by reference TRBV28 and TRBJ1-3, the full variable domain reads DVKVTQSSRYLVKRTGEKVFLECVQDMDHENMFWYRQDPGLGLRLIYFSYDVKMKEKGDIPEGYSVSREKKERFSLILESASTNQTSMYLCASSLRGTGNTIYFGEGSWLTVV.

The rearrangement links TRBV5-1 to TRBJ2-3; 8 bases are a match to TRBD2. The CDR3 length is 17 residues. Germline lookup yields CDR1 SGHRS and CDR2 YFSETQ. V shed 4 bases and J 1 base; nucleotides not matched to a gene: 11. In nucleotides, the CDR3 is TGCGCCAGCAGCCCTGCTGGACTAGCTCTAGGCACAGATACGCAGTATTTT. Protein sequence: CASSPAGLALGTDTQYF.

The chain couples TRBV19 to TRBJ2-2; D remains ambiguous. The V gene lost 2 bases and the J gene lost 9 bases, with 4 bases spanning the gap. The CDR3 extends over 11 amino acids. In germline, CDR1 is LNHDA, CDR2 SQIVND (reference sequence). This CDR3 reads CASSISRELFF. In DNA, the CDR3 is TGTGCCAGTAGTATATCTAGGGAGCTGTTTTTT.

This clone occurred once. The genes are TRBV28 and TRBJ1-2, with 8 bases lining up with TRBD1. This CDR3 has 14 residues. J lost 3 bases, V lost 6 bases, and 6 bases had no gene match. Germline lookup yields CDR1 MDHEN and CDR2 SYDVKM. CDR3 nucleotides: TGTGCCAGCAGACCCCGACAGGGGTACTATGGCTACACCTTC. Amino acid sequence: CASRPRQGYYGYTF.

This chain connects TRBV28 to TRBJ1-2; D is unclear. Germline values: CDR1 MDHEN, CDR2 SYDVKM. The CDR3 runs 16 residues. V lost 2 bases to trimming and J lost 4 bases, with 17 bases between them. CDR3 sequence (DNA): TGTGCCAGCAGTTTAAGCGACTTGCGGTCTCTCTATGGCTACACCTTC. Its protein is CASSLSDLRSLYGYTF.

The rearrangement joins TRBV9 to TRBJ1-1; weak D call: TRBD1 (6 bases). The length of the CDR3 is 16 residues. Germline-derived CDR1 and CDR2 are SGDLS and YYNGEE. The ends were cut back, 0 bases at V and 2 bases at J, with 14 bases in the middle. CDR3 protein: CASSVDGGAGNTEAFF. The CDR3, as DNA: TGTGCCAGCAGCGTAGACGGGGGGGCGGGTAACACTGAAGCTTTCTTT.

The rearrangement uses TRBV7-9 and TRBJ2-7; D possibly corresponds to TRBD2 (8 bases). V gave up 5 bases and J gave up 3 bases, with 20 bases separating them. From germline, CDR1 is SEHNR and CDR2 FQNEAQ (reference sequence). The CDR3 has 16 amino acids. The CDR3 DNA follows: TGTGCCAGCAGCCCAATTAGCGGGACAGTAAACTACGAGCAGTACTTC. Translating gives CASSPISGTVNYEQYF.

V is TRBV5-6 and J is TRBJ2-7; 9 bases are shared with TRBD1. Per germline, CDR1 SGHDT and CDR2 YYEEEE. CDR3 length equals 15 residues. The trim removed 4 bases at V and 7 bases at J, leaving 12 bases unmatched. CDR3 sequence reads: CASSLPGQGQQEQYF. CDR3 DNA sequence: TGTGCCAGCAGCCTGCCGGGACAGGGACAACAGGAGCAGTACTTC.

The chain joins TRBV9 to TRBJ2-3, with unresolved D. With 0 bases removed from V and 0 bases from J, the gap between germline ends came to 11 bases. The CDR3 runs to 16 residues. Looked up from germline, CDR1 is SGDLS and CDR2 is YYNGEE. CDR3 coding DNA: TGTGCCAGCAGCGTAGGGAGTAGCCGTAGCACAGATACGCAGTATTTT. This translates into CASSVGSSRSTDTQYF.

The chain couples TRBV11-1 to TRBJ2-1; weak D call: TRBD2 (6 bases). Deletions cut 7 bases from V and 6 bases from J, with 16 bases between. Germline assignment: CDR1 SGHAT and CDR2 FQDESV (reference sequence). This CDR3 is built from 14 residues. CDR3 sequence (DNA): TGTGCCAGCACGCCGGGACTGTCAATCAATGAGCAGTTCTTC. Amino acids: CASTPGLSINEQFF.

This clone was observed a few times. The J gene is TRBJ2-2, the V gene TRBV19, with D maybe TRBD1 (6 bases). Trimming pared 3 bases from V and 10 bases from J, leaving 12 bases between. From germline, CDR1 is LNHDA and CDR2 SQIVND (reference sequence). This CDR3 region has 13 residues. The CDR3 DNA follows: TGTGCCAGTAGTATTCCCGACAGGTCGGAGCTGTTTTTT. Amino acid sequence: CASSIPDRSELFF.

CDR3 in DNA: TGCGCCAGCAGCTGGCGCACTAGCGGGAGCTTGGGGAGCTACAATGAGCAGTTCTTC. This sequence encodes CASSWRTSGSLGSYNEQFF. The chain links TRBV5-1 to TRBJ2-1; TRBD2 matches at 11 bases. From germline, CDR1 is SGHRS and CDR2 YFSETQ. The V gene end was trimmed by 3 bases and the J gene end by 3 bases; junction bases not matched to a gene: 14. This CDR3 has 19 amino acids. Full variable domain (outside the CDR3, taken from reference TRBV5-1 and TRBJ2-1): KAGVTQTPRYLIKTRGQQVTLSCSPISGHRSVSWYQQTPGQGLQFLFEYFSETQRNKGNFPGRFSGRQFSNSRSEMNVSTLELGDSALYLCASSWRTSGSLGSYNEQFFGPGTRLTVL.

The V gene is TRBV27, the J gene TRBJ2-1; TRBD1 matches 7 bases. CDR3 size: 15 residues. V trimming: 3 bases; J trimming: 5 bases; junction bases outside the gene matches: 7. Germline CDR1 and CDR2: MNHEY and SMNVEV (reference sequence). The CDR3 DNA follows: TGTGCCAGCAGTTTTGGGCAGGGGGTTAACAATGAGCAGTTCTTC. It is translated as CASSFGQGVNNEQFF.

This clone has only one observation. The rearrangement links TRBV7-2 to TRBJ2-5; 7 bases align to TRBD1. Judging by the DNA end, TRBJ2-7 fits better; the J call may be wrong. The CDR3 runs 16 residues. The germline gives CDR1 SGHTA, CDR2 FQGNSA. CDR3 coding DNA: TGTGCCAGCAGCTTCAGACAGGGTGAGGGCTCCTACGAGCAGTACTTC. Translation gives CASSFRQGEGSYEQYF.

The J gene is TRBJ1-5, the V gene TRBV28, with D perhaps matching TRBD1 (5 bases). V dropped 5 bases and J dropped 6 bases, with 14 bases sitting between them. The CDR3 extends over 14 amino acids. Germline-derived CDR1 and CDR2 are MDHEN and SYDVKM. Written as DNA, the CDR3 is TGTGCCAGCAGTACCCAGGCGGGGACTCAGCCCCAGCATTTT. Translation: CASSTQAGTQPQHF.

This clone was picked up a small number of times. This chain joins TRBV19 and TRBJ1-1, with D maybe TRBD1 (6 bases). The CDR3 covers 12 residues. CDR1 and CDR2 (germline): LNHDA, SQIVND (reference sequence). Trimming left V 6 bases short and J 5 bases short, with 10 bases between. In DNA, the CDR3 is TGTGCCAGTAGGGGCACAGGGACTGAAGCTTTCTTT. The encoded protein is CASRGTGTEAFF.

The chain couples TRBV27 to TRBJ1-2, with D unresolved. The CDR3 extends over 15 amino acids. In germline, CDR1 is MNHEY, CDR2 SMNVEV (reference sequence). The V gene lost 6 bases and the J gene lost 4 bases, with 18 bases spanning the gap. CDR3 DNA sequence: TGTGCCAGCAGGCCCGCCGCCAATTCGGTCTATGGCTACACCTTC. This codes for CASRPAANSVYGYTF.

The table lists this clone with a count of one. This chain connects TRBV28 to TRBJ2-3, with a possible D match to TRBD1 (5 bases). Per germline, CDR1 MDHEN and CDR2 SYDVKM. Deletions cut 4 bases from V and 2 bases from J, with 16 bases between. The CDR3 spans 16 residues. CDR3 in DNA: TGTGCCAGCAGTTCCCGGGCCAAAGGGGACACAGATACGCAGTATTTT. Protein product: CASSSRAKGDTDTQYF.

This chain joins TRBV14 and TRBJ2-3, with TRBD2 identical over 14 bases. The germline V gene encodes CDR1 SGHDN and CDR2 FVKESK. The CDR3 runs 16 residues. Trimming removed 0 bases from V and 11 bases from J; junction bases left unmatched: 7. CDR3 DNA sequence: TGTGCCAGCAGCCAAGACTTGACTAGCGGGAGGGCCGGGCAGTATTTT. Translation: CASSQDLTSGRAGQYF.